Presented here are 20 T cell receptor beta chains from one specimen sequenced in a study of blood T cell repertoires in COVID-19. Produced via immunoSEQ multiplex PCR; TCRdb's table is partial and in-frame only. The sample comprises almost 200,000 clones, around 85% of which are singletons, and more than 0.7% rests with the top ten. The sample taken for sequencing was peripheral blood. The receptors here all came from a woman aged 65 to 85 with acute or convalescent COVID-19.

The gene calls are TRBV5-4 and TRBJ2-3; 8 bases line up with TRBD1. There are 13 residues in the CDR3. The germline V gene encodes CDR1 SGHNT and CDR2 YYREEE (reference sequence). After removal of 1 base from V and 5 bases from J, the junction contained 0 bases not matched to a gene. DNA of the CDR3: TGTGCCAGCAGCTTGACAGGGGGAGATACGCAGTATTTT. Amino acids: CASSLTGGDTQYF.

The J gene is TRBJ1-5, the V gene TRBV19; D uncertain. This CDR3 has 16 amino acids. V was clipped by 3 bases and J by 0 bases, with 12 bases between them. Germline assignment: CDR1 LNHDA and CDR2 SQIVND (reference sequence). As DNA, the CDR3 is TGTGCCAGTAGTATTCCCCCAACCTATAGCAATCAGCCCCAGCATTTT. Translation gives CASSIPPTYSNQPQHF.

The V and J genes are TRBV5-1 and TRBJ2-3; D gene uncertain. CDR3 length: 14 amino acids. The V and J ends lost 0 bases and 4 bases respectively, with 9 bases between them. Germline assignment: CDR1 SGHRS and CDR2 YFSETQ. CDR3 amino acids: CASSLAQLADTQYF. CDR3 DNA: TGCGCCAGCAGCTTGGCACAATTGGCAGATACGCAGTATTTT.

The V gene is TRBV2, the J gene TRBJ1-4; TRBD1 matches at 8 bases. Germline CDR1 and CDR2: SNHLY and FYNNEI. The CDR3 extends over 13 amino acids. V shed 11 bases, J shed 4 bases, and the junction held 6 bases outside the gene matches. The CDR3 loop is CAGAGGFNEKLFF. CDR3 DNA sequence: TGTGCCGGAGCAGGGGGCTTTAATGAAAAACTGTTTTTT.

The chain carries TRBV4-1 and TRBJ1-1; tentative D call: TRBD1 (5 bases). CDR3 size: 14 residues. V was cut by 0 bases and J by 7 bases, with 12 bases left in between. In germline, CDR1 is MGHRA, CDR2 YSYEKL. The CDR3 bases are TGCGCCAGCAGCCAAGATGGACACCGGATTGAAGCTTTCTTT. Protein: CASSQDGHRIEAFF.

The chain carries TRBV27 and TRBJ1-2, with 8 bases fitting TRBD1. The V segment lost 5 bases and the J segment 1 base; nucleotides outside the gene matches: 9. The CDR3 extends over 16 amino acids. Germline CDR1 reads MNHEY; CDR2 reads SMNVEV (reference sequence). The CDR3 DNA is TGTGCCAGCAGTCCGGGACAGGCCCCTATTAACTATGGCTACACCTTC. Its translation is CASSPGQAPINYGYTF.

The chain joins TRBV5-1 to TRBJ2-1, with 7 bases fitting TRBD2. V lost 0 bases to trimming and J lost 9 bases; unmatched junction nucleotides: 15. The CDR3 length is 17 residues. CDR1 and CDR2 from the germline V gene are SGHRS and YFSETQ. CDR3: CASSLAGGASGVAEQFF. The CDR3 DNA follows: TGCGCCAGCAGCTTGGCCGGTGGGGCTAGCGGTGTGGCTGAGCAGTTCTTC.

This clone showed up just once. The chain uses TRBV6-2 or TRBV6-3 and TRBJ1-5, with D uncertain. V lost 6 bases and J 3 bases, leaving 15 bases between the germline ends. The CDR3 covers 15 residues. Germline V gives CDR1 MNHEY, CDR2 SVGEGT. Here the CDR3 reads CASSRPEGTNQPQHF. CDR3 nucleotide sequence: TGTGCCAGCAGCCGACCAGAGGGCACCAATCAGCCCCAGCATTTT.

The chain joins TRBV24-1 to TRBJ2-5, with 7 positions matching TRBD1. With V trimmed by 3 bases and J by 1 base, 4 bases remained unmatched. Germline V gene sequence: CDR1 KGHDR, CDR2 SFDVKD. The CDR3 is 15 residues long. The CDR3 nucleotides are TGTGCCACCAGTGATCCCGGGACAGCCCAAGAGACCCAGTACTTC. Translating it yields CATSDPGTAQETQYF.

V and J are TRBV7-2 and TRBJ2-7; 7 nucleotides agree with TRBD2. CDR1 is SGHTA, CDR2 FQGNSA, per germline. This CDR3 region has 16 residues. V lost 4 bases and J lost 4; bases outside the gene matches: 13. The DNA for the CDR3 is TGTGCCAGCAGCTCTAGATCTAGCGGCCGAACGTACGAGCAGTACTTC. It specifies CASSSRSSGRTYEQYF.

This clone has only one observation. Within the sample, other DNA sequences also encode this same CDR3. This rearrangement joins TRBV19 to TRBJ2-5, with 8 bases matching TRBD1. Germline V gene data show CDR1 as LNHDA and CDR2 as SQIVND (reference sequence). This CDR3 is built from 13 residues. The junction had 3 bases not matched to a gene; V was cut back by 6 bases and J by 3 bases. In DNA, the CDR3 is TGTGCCAGTAGCAGGGGGCGCGAAGAGACCCAGTACTTC. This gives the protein CASSRGREETQYF.

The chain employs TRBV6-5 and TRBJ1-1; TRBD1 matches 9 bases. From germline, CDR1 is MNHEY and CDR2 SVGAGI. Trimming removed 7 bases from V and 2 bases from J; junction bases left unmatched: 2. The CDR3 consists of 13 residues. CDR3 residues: CASNRGHNTEAFF. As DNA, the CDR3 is TGTGCCAGCAACAGGGGGCATAACACTGAAGCTTTCTTT.

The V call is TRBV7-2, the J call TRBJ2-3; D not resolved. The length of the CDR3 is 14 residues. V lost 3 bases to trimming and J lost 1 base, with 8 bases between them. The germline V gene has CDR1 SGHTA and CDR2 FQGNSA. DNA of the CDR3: TGTGCCAGCAGCTTGGGCCTCGGCACAGATACGCAGTATTTT. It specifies CASSLGLGTDTQYF.

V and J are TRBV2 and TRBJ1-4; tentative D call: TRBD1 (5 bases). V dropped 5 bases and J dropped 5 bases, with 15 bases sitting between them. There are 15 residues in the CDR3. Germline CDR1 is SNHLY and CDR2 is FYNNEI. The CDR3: CASSPQGLQNEKLFF. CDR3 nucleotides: TGTGCCAGCAGTCCTCAGGGACTGCAAAATGAAAAACTGTTTTTT.

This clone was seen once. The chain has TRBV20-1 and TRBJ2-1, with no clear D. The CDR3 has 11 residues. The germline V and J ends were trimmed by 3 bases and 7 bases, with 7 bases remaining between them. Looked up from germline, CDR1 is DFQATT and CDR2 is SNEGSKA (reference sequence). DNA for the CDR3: TGCAGTGCTAGTGGCGGAAATGAGCAGTTCTTC. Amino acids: CSASGGNEQFF.

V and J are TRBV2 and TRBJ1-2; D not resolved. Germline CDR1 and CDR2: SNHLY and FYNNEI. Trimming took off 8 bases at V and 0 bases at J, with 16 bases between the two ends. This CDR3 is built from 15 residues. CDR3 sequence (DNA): TGTGCCAGCTCTCCCGAAACTGGTCCTAACTATGGCTACACCTTC. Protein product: CASSPETGPNYGYTF. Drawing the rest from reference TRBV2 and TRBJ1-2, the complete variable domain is EPEVTQTPSHQVTQMGQEVILRCVPISNHLYFYWYRQILGQKVEFLVSFYNNEISEKSEIFDDQFSVERPDGSNFTLKIRSTKLEDSAMYFCASSPETGPNYGYTFGSGTRLTVV.

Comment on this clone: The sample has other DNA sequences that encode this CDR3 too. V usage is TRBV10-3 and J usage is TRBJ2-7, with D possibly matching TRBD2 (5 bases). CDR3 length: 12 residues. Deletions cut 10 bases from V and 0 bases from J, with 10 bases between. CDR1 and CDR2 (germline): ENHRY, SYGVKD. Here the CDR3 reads CATTGSSYEQYF. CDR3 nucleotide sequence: TGTGCCACGACGGGAAGCTCCTACGAGCAGTACTTC.

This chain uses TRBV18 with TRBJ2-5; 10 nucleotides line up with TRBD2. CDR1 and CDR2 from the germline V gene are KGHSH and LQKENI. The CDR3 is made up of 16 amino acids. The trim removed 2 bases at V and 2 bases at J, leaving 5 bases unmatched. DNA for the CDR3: TGTGCCAGCTCACCAGGACTAGCGGCCTCTCAAGAGACCCAGTACTTC. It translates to CASSPGLAASQETQYF.

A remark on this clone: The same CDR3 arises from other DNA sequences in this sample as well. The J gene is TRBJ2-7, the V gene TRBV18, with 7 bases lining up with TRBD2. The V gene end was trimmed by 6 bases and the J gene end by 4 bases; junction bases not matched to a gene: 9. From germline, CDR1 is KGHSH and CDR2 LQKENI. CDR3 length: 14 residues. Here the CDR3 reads CASSPSREGYEQYF. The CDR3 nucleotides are TGTGCCAGCTCTCCCTCGAGGGAGGGATACGAGCAGTACTTC. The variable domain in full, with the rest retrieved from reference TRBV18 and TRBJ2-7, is NAGVMQNPRHLVRRRGQEARLRCSPMKGHSHVYWYRQLPEEGLKFMVYLQKENIIDESGMPKERFSAEFPKEGPSILRIQQVVRGDSAAYFCASSPSREGYEQYFGPGTRLTVT.

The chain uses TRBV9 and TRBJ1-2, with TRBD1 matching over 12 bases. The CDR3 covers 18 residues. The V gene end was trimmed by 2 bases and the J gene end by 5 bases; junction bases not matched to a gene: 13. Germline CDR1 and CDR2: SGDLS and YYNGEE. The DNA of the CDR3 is TGTGCCAGCAGCGTGAGTGGAGCCGGGACAGGGGGCCGTTATGGCTACACCTTC. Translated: CASSVSGAGTGGRYGYTF. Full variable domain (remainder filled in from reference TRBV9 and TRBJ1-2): DSGVTQTPKHLITATGQRVTLRCSPRSGDLSVYWYQQSLDQGLQFLIQYYNGEERAKGNILERFSAQQFPDLHSELNLSSLELGDSALYFCASSVSGAGTGGRYGYTFGSGTRLTVV.